This TCR beta chain was profiled in a study of T-cell memory formation after mild COVID-19. This clonotype was counted only a few times. Its antigen is not identified. Study-wide findings and caveats: The main location of contracting CD4+ clones was CM and EM, and that of contracting CD8+ clones was EMRA.

TCRdb re-called the 5' RACE reads through MiXCR, storing one row per CDR3 protein. The table shows approximately 250,000 distinct CDR3 sequences, with 15% occurring only once. Trimming took 5 bases from V and 5 from J; bases not matched to a gene: 10. The germline gives CDR1 SEHNR, CDR2 FQNEAQ (reference sequence). CDR3 size: 15 residues. J is TRBJ2-5 and V is TRBV7-9, with TRBD1 matching over 8 bases. This receptor was obtained from an adult woman who had mild COVID-19 (a few samples of this study predate the infection). Cell type and time point are not known. Sequencing was done on a sample of PBMCs or a T cell subset sorted from them (not recorded which). CDR3 residues: CASSPGQGGMETQYF. The CDR3 DNA follows: TGTGCCAGCAGCCCCGGACAGGGTGGGATGGAGACCCAGTACTTC. Filled out from reference TRBV7-9 and TRBJ2-5, the complete variable domain reads DTGVSQNPRHKITKRGQNVTFRCDPISEHNRLYWYRQTLGQGPEFLTYFQNEAQLEKSRLLSDRFSAERPKGSFSTLEIQRTEQGDSAMYLCASSPGQGGMETQYFGPGTRLLVL.